This is a list of T cell receptor beta chains from one sample in a study of blood T cell repertoires in COVID-19. TCRdb keeps only in-frame clones here, not all; method: immunoSEQ multiplex PCR. The repertoire holds about 270,000 clones, with approximately 85% as singletons. Material for sequencing was peripheral blood. Source of these receptors: a human donor in a cohort sampled during active COVID-19. Both conserved end residues are part of each CDR3. The D gene is left open where the match is weak. For some rows the clone size is stated as once, few or many, or as a class when expanded; others skip it.

DNA,CDR3,V,J,D,size
TGTGCCTGGTCTTGCCCCCGGGACAACGACTATGGCTACACCTTC,CAWSCPRDNDYGYTF,TRBV30,TRBJ1-2,NA,NA
TGTGCCTGGAGTGATCTGACAGGTTCGAAGACCCAGTACTTC,CAWSDLTGSKTQYF,TRBV30,TRBJ2-5,NA,once
TGTGCCAGCAGGGCGCCACAGGGTTTGGATTCACCCCTCCACTTT,CASRAPQGLDSPLHF,TRBV7-9,TRBJ1-6,NA,NA
TGTGCCAGCAGCTTCGGGGGGAGGGAAAAACTGTTTTTT,CASSFGGREKLFF,TRBV11-2,TRBJ1-4,NA,NA
TGTGCCAGCAGCCCCCGACTAGCGGGAGAGTTCGGGGAGCTGTTTTTT,CASSPRLAGEFGELFF,TRBV9,TRBJ2-2,TRBD2,few
TGTGCCAGCAGCTTGGGAGGGGGCATAGTTGGCTACACCTTC,CASSLGGGIVGYTF,TRBV5-4,TRBJ1-2,TRBD1,NA
TGCGCCAGCAGCCTAAACAGGGTGACTAACTATGGCTACACCTTC,CASSLNRVTNYGYTF,TRBV4-3,TRBJ1-2,NA,NA
TGTGCCAGCGACCGGGGAGATGGTGTATATGGCTACACCTTC,CASDRGDGVYGYTF,TRBV6-5,TRBJ1-2,NA,NA
TGTGCCAGCAGCCAAGTTATGGGACTACAGTACTTC,CASSQVMGLQYF,TRBV3-1/TRBV3-2,TRBJ2-7,TRBD2,NA
TGTGCCAGCAGCTTGGGGGGGCTCTATGGCTACACCTTC,CASSLGGLYGYTF,TRBV14,TRBJ1-2,NA,few
TGTGCCAGCAGCCTGGGGGGTAATGAAAAACTGTTTTTT,CASSLGGNEKLFF,TRBV7-9,TRBJ1-4,NA,NA
TGTGCCAGCAGTTCAGGGGGCGCCCGGGGTAACTATGGCTACACCTTC,CASSSGGARGNYGYTF,TRBV27,TRBJ1-2,TRBD1,NA
TGTGCCAGCTCACGGAGCACCTCTGAAGGCTACACCTTC,CASSRSTSEGYTF,TRBV18,TRBJ1-2,NA,NA
TGTGCCAGCAGTTCCCCCCCCAGCGGGAAAGGAGAGCAGTTCTTC,CASSSPPSGKGEQFF,TRBV27,TRBJ2-1,TRBD2,NA
TGTGCCAGCAGTCCAGGACAGGTCAATCAGCCCCAGCATTTT,CASSPGQVNQPQHF,TRBV6-5,TRBJ1-5,TRBD1,NA
TGTGCCAGCATTCTTGGCTATACGCAGTATTTT,CASILGYTQYF,TRBV28,TRBJ2-3,NA,NA
TGTGCCAGCAGCTTAGACAGGGCGACTAATGAAAAACTGTTTTTT,CASSLDRATNEKLFF,TRBV7-2,TRBJ1-4,NA,NA
TGTGCCAGCTCACCACCGGGGACAGCTTACAATGAGCAGTTCTTC,CASSPPGTAYNEQFF,TRBV18,TRBJ2-1,TRBD1,NA
TGTGCCAGTAAAGAGTTCGCCGAGTCTCTCGGGAATTCACCCCTCCACTTT,CASKEFAESLGNSPLHF,TRBV19,TRBJ1-6,NA,NA
TGTGCCAGCACCTCGGTTGTTAATTCACCCCTCCACTTT,CASTSVVNSPLHF,TRBV28,TRBJ1-6,NA,NA
TGTGCCAGCAGCCGGGACAGGGTTGGGGAGCAGTACTTC,CASSRDRVGEQYF,TRBV6-6,TRBJ2-7,TRBD1,NA
TGTGCCAGCAGGGGGCCCGGGGCCAACGTCCTGACTTTC,CASRGPGANVLTF,TRBV28,TRBJ2-6,NA,NA
TGTGCTAGTGTACAGGGGCAGGTTCTTTCCAATGAGCAGTTCTTC,CASVQGQVLSNEQFF,TRBV12-5,TRBJ2-1,TRBD1,once
TGCGCCAGCAGCTTGGCCGCTCGCCCTAATAATGAGCAGTTCTTC,CASSLAARPNNEQFF,TRBV5-1,TRBJ2-1,NA,NA
TGTGCCAGCAGCTCAGATCAGGGGCAAGAGACCCAGTACTTC,CASSSDQGQETQYF,TRBV7-9,TRBJ2-5,NA,NA
TGTGCCAGCAGTTACGCCTTTGAGGGGGCTGGTCGGGCTTTCTTT,CASSYAFEGAGRAFF,TRBV6-5,TRBJ1-1,TRBD1,NA
TGTGCCAGCAGTCACCGACAGGGGAAGAACCAAGAGACCCAGTACTTC,CASSHRQGKNQETQYF,TRBV28,TRBJ2-5,TRBD1,few
TGTGCCAGCAGCCCAGCCGGACAATTCTACGAGCAGTACTTC,CASSPAGQFYEQYF,TRBV3-1/TRBV3-2,TRBJ2-7,NA,NA
TGCGCCAGCAGCTTGGGGGGGACTAGCAACAATGAGCAGTTCTTC,CASSLGGTSNNEQFF,TRBV5-1,TRBJ2-1,TRBD2,NA
TGTGCCAGCACCGCCTCGGGGTCCAATTCACCCCTCCACTTT,CASTASGSNSPLHF,TRBV7-2,TRBJ1-6,NA,NA
TGTGCCATCAGTGAGGATCTAGCGGGAGGAAATACGCAGTATTTT,CAISEDLAGGNTQYF,TRBV10-3,TRBJ2-3,TRBD2,NA
TGTGCCAGCAGCTTGCGGCTAGCGGGAGGTAATGAGCAGTTCTTC,CASSLRLAGGNEQFF,TRBV5-6,TRBJ2-1,TRBD2,NA
TGTGCCAGTACCCTAACCAACACCATATATTTT,CASTLTNTIYF,TRBV19,TRBJ1-3,NA,NA
TGTGCCAGCTCAGAGAGAGGCGATGAAAAACTGTTTTTT,CASSERGDEKLFF,TRBV18,TRBJ1-4,NA,NA
TGTGCCAGCAGCGCCCACATTAGCACAGATACGCAGTATTTT,CASSAHISTDTQYF,TRBV9,TRBJ2-3,NA,NA
TGTGCCAGCAGTGGCGGAGTTTTCATCTACGAGCAGTACTTC,CASSGGVFIYEQYF,TRBV2,TRBJ2-7,NA,once
TGTGCCAGCAGCCTCGGACTAGCGGGACTTGAGCAGTTCTTC,CASSLGLAGLEQFF,TRBV7-2,TRBJ2-1,TRBD2,NA
TGTGCCAGCAGCCGACAATCCACCCAAGAGACCCAGTACTTC,CASSRQSTQETQYF,TRBV7-9,TRBJ2-5,NA,NA
TGCAGTGCTAGTAGGGCGGGCGCCGAACGGGGTCAGTACTTC,CSASRAGAERGQYF,TRBV20-1,TRBJ2-4,NA,NA
TGTGCCAGCAGCTACTCCGATAGCTACACTGAAGCTTTCTTT,CASSYSDSYTEAFF,TRBV7-2,TRBJ1-1,NA,NA
TGTGCCAGCAGCTTTGACAGGGGTAATTCACCCCTCCACTTT,CASSFDRGNSPLHF,TRBV7-2,TRBJ1-6,TRBD1,NA
TGCGCCAGCAGCCCGCTGGTCAGGGTAGACTACACCTTC,CASSPLVRVDYTF,TRBV4-3,TRBJ1-2,NA,NA
TGCGCCAGCAGCTTGCAGGGCGTAACCGGGGAGCTGTTTTTT,CASSLQGVTGELFF,TRBV5-1,TRBJ2-2,NA,NA
TGTGCCAGCAGTTCTCCTGGTGTCGGAGATACGCAGTATTTT,CASSSPGVGDTQYF,TRBV28,TRBJ2-3,NA,NA
TGTGCCAGCAGTTATTCCGGGACAGGGTCCTATGGCTACACCTTC,CASSYSGTGSYGYTF,TRBV6-5,TRBJ1-2,TRBD1,NA
TGTGCCAGCTCACCACGGCAGGGCCTCAACGAGCAGTACTTC,CASSPRQGLNEQYF,TRBV18,TRBJ2-7,NA,NA
TGTGCCAGTAGAAAACTAGCGACATACAATGAGCAGTTCTTC,CASRKLATYNEQFF,TRBV19,TRBJ2-1,TRBD2,NA
TGCGCCAGCAGCTTGGGTCCGGGTACGGACACCGGGGAGCTGTTTTTT,CASSLGPGTDTGELFF,TRBV5-1,TRBJ2-2,NA,NA
TGCAGCGCCAAAAGGTCGGACAGGGCCTACGAGCAGTACTTC,CSAKRSDRAYEQYF,TRBV29-1,TRBJ2-7,TRBD1,NA
TGTGCCACCAGTGATGTGGCGGGCAGGGAGCAGTACTTC,CATSDVAGREQYF,TRBV24-1,TRBJ2-7,NA,NA
TGTGCCAGTCGAAGAGAGCGGGCGAGCTCCTACAATGAGCAGTTCTTC,CASRRERASSYNEQFF,TRBV19,TRBJ2-1,NA,NA
TGTGCCAGCAGCCCGGGACAGGGGCCCTATGGCTACACCTTC,CASSPGQGPYGYTF,TRBV5-4,TRBJ1-2,TRBD1,NA
TGTGCCAGTAGTATCCCCACTAGCGGGAGACCAGATACGCAGTATTTT,CASSIPTSGRPDTQYF,TRBV19,TRBJ2-3,TRBD2,once
TGTGCCAGCAGCCGGGACAGGGGGTCTCGGAATTCACCCCTCCACTTT,CASSRDRGSRNSPLHF,TRBV5-4,TRBJ1-6,TRBD1,NA
TGTGCCAGCAGCTTTAGTTCCGGAGGGACCGGGGAGCTGTTTTTT,CASSFSSGGTGELFF,TRBV11-2,TRBJ2-2,NA,NA
TGTGCCAGCAGCCAACAGATGAACACTGAAGCTTTCTTT,CASSQQMNTEAFF,TRBV3-1/TRBV3-2,TRBJ1-1,NA,NA
TGTGCTAGTGGTTTGGCTCCTCTCTCCTACGAGCAGTACTTC,CASGLAPLSYEQYF,TRBV12-5,TRBJ2-7,NA,few
TGTGCCAGCAGTTACAGGGAAAAGGGGTCCTACAATGAGCAGTTCTTC,CASSYREKGSYNEQFF,TRBV6-5,TRBJ2-1,NA,once
TGTGCCAGCAGCCACTTCGCAGGGAATCCCTACGAGCAGTACTTC,CASSHFAGNPYEQYF,TRBV3-1/TRBV3-2,TRBJ2-7,NA,NA